The table lists the clone carrying this T cell receptor beta chain with a count of one. The antigen is unknown. The CDR3 length is 17 residues. Trimming at V came to 4 bases and at J to 5 bases, leaving 12 bases not matched to a gene. The germline V gene has CDR1 LGHDT and CDR2 YNNKEL (reference sequence). Pregnant or lactating patients were excluded, as were those with uncontrolled infection or other autoimmune disease. This entry comes from a study of T cells in Graves' hyperthyroidism and ophthalmopathy. Study observations and caveats: Appearing also in blood were most of the thyroid clonotypes expanded above 0.001. By a 13 V-J model, ophthalmopathy was set apart from stable hyperthyroidism.

The investigators amplified TCR beta CDR3 regions from RNA transcripts. When the TCR CDR3 underwent first-round RT-PCR, the HTBI primer set was used. TCRdb re-derived calls from the multiplex PCR reads in MiXCR, one entry per CDR3 protein. The profile shows over 300,000 distinct CDR3 sequences, approximately 15% of them singletons. Material: blood. The TCR originated in a woman aged 55-75 years with Graves' hyperthyroidism. The chain uses TRBV3-1 and TRBJ2-1; 9 bases map to TRBD2. The CDR3 loop reads CASSRGGASGIHNEQFF. Here the CDR3 DNA reads TGTGCCAGCAGCCGAGGAGGCGCTAGCGGGATTCACAATGAGCAGTTCTTC.